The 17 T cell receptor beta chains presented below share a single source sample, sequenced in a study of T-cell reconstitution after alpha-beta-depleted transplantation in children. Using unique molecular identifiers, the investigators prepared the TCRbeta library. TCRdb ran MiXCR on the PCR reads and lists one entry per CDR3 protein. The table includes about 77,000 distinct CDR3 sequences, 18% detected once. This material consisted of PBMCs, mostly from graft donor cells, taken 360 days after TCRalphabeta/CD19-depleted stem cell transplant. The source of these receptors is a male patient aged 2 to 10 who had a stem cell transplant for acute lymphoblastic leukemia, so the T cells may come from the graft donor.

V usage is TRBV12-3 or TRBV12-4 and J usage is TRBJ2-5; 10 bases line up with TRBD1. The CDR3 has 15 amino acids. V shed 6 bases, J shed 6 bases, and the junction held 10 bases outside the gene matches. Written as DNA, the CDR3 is TGTGCCAGCAGCCCGTCGTGGACAGGGGGGAAGACCCAGTACTTC. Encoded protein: CASSPSWTGGKTQYF.

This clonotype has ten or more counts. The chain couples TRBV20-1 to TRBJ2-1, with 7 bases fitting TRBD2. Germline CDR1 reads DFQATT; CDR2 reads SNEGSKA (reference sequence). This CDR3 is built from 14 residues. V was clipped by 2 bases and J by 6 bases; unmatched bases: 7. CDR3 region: CSARLRGSFNEQFF. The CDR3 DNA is TGCAGTGCTAGACTCCGCGGGAGTTTCAATGAGCAGTTCTTC.

The CDR3 loop reads CASSKGTGELFF. CDR3 coding DNA: TGTGCCAGCAGTAAGGGGACCGGGGAGCTGTTTTTT. The rearrangement uses TRBV27 and TRBJ2-2; possibly TRBD1 for D (5 bases). Germline V gene data show CDR1 as MNHEY and CDR2 as SMNVEV (reference sequence). The length of the CDR3 is 12 residues. Trimming took 5 bases from V and 5 from J, leaving 6 bases between them.

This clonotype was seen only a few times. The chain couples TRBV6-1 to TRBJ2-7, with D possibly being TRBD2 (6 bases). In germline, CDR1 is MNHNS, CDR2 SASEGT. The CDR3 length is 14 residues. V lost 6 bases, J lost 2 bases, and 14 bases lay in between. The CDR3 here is CASRRLALPYEQYF. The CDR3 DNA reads TGTGCCAGCAGGCGGCTAGCGCTTCCCTACGAGCAGTACTTC.

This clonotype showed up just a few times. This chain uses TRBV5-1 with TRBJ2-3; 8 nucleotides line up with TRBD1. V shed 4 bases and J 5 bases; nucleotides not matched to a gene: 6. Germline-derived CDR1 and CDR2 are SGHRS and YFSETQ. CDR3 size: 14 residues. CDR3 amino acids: CASSADRVLDTQYF. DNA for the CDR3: TGCGCCAGCAGCGCGGACAGGGTCCTAGATACGCAGTATTTT.

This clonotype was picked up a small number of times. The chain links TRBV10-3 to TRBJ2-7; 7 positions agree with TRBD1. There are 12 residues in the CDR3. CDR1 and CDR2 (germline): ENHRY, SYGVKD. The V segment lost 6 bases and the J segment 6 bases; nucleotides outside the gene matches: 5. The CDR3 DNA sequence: TGTGCCATCAGGGAACAGGGGTTCGAGCAGTACTTC. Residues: CAIREQGFEQYF.

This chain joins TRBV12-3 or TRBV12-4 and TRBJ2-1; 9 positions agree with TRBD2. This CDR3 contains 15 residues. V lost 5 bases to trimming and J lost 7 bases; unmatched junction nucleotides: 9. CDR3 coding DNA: TGTGCCAGCAGTCCTCTAGCGGGGTTAACGAATGAGCAGTTCTTC. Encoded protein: CASSPLAGLTNEQFF.

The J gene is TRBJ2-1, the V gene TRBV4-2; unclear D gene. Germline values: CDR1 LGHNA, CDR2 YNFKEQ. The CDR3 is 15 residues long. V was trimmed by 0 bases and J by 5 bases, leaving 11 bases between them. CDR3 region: CASSQDWGANNEQFF. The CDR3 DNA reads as TGTGCCAGCAGCCAAGATTGGGGTGCTAACAATGAGCAGTTCTTC.

This CDR3 reads CASSWRLAGGGSTDTQYF. DNA for the CDR3: TGCGCCAGCAGCTGGAGACTAGCGGGAGGTGGGAGCACAGATACGCAGTATTTT. V gene TRBV5-1 combines with J gene TRBJ2-3; TRBD2 matches 13 bases. Germline V gene sequence: CDR1 SGHRS, CDR2 YFSETQ. Trimming cost V 3 bases and J 0 bases; bases outside gene matches: 7. The CDR3 is 18 residues long. Drawing the rest from reference TRBV5-1 and TRBJ2-3, the complete variable domain is KAGVTQTPRYLIKTRGQQVTLSCSPISGHRSVSWYQQTPGQGLQFLFEYFSETQRNKGNFPGRFSGRQFSNSRSEMNVSTLELGDSALYLCASSWRLAGGGSTDTQYFGPGTRLTVL.

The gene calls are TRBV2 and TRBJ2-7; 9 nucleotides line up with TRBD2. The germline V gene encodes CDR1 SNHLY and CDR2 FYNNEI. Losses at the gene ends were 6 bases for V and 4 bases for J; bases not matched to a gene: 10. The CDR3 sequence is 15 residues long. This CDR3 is CASSAQLAGGYEQYF. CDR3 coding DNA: TGTGCCAGCAGCGCTCAACTGGCGGGAGGGTACGAGCAGTACTTC.

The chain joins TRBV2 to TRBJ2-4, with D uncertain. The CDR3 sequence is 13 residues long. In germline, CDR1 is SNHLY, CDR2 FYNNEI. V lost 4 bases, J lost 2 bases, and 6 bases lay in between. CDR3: CASSVIPKNIQYF. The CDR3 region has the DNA TGTGCCAGCAGTGTTATCCCCAAAAACATTCAGTACTTC.

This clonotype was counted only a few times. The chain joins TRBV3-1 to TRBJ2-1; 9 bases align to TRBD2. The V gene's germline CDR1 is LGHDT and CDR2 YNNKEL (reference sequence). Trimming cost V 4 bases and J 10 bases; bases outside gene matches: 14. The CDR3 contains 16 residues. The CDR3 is CASSLGLREGVGEQFF. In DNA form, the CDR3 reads TGTGCCAGCAGCCTTGGTTTGCGGGAGGGGGTCGGCGAGCAGTTCTTC.

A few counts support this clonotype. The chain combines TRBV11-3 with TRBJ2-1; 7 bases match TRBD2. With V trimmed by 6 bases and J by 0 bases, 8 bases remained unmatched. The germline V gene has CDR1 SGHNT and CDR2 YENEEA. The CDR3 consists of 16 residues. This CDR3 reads CASRSLGGSSYNEQFF. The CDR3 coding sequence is TGTGCCAGCAGGTCATTGGGCGGGAGCTCCTACAATGAGCAGTTCTTC.

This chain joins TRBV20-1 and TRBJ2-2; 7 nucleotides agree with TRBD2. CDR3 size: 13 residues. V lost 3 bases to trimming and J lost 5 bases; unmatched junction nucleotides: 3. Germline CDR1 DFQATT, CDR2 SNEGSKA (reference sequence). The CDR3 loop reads CSASGRLTGELFF. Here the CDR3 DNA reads TGCAGTGCTAGCGGGAGGTTAACCGGGGAGCTGTTTTTT.

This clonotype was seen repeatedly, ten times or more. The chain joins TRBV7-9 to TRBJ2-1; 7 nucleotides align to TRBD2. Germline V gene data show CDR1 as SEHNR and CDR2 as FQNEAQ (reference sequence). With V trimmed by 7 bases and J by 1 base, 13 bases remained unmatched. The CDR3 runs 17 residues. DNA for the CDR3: TGTGCCAGCACCACCGGTGGCGGGAGACGGTCCTACAATGAGCAGTTCTTC. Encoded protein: CASTTGGGRRSYNEQFF.

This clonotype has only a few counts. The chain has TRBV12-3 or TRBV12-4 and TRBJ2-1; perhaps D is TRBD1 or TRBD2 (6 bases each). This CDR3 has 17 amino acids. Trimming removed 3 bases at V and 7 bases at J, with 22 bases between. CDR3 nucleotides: TGTGCCAGCAGTTTTTTTGTTCTGTCGGGGGCTAAAAATGAGCAGTTCTTC. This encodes CASSFFVLSGAKNEQFF.

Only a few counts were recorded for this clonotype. The CDR3 reads CATSDYGTGVGANVLTF. The DNA for the CDR3 is TGTGCCACCAGTGATTATGGGACAGGGGTTGGGGCCAACGTCCTGACTTTC. V gene TRBV24-1 combines with J gene TRBJ2-6; 10 bases match TRBD1. V gave up 2 bases and J gave up 3 bases; unmatched junction bases: 3. CDR3 length: 17 residues. In germline, CDR1 is KGHDR, CDR2 SFDVKD.